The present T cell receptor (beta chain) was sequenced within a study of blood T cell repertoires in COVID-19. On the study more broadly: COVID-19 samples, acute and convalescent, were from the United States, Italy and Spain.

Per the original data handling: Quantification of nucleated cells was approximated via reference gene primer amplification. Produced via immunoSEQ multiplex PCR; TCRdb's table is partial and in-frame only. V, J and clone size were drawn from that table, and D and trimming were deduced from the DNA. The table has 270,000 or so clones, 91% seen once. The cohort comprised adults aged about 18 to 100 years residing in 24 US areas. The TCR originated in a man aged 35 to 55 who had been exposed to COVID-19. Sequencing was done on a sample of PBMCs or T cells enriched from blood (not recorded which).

CDR3: CATSDSDRVDQPQHF. The CDR3 nucleotides are TGTGCCACCAGTGATTCGGACAGGGTAGATCAGCCCCAGCATTTT. The chain carries TRBV24-1 and TRBJ1-5; 8 bases map to TRBD1. V was pared by 2 bases and J by 5 bases, with 4 bases of the junction left unmatched. The V gene's germline CDR1 is KGHDR and CDR2 SFDVKD. This CDR3 is built from 15 residues.